This TCR beta chain was identified in a study of identical twins. The study, taken as a whole, reports: Carriage of fewer insertions was seen in abundant cord blood beta clonotypes, whereas memory repertoires showed none. Its conclusions, products of cross-sectional statistical analysis, did not come from following the same donors. Zero-insertion findings could be partly confounded by invariant cells (MAIT and iNKT cells).

This clonotype was observed a few times. Its target is not known. Trimming cost V 3 bases and J 2 bases; bases outside gene matches: 6. Looked up from germline, CDR1 is DFQATT and CDR2 is SNEGSKA (reference sequence). The CDR3 extends over 14 amino acids. In TCRdb, the 5' RACE reads were re-called with MiXCR into one record per CDR3 protein. The sample lists around 220,000 distinct CDR3 sequences, about 10% occurring once. This TCR was sampled from a man aged 50-60 years in good health. This rearrangement joins TRBV20-1 to TRBJ2-7; 8 bases fit TRBD2. What was sequenced was memory T cells sorted from blood. As DNA, the CDR3 is TGCAGTGCTAGCACCGGGACTAGACCCTACGAGCAGTACTTC. Its translation: CSASTGTRPYEQYF.